This T cell receptor (beta chain) was sequenced during a study of blood T cells in healthy people across ages. As for the study in general: Template switching recovered approximately one barcoded beta molecule for every two T cells. General observations from the study: Any changes in expanded clonotypes were possibly confounded, as donor CMV status remained unknown.

Of note for this clonotype: As yet, its antigen is unknown.

For the second PCR, which ran for roughly 7 to 11 cycles, a sample-barcoded 5' primer and a J-beta primer mix were used. MiXCR was run by TCRdb on the 5' RACE reads, yielding one entry per CDR3 protein. The sample holds some 1.8 million distinct CDR3 sequences, about 39% seen once. V trimming: 7 bases; J trimming: 0 bases; junction bases outside the gene matches: 6. CDR1 is SQVTM and CDR2 is ANQGSEA in the germline V gene. The CDR3 spans 15 residues. Input material: blood. The gene calls are TRBV29-1 and TRBJ2-2; 9 bases align to TRBD1. This receptor was taken from a human donor in good health. The CDR3 DNA reads TGCAGCGCCCTGACAGGGGGGCCGAACACCGGGGAGCTGTTTTTT. Translating gives CSALTGGPNTGELFF.